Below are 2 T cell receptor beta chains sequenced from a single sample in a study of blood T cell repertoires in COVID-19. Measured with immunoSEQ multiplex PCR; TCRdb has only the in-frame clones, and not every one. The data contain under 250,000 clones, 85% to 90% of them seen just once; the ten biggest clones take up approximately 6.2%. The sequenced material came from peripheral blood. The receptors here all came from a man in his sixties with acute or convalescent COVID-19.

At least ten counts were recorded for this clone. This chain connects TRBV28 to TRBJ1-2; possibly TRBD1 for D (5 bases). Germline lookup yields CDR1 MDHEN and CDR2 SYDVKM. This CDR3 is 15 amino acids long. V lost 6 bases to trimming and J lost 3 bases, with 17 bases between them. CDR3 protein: CASRPQQVKDYGYTF. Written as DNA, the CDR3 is TGTGCCAGCAGACCACAACAGGTTAAGGACTATGGCTACACCTTC.

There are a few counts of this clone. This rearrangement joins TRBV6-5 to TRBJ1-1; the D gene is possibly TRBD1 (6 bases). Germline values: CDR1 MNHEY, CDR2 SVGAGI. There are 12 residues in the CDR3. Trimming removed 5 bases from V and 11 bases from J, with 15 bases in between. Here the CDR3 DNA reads TGTGCCAGCAGTAAGGGACACGGCCGTGCTTTCTTT. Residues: CASSKGHGRAFF.